A selection of T cell receptor beta chains follows, all from one sample in a study of radiotherapy plus CTLA-4 blockade in lung cancer. Libraries were prepared by immunoSEQ multiplex PCR; TCRdb keeps only in-frame clonotypes and omits some of them. The sample has 90,000 to 100,000 clones, roughly 80% seen once. The sample consisted of peripheral blood, taken from a patient treated with radiotherapy plus ipilimumab. The receptors shown here come from a human donor with non-small cell lung cancer that progressed on radiotherapy plus ipilimumab. CDR3s include the opening cysteine and the closing phenylalanine or tryptophan. A D gene is named only where the DNA matches it firmly. The size field is filled for only some rows; it gives once, few, many or a size class.

length	V	J	D	size	DNA	CDR3
14	TRBV6-5	TRBJ1-2	TRBD1	NA	TGTGCCAGCAGTCCTGGGACAGCCCTCTATGGCTACACCTTC	CASSPGTALYGYTF
14	TRBV4-1	TRBJ1-1	NA	NA	TGCGCCAGCAGCCAAGTTCGAGGCGGCACTGAAGCTTTCTTT	CASSQVRGGTEAFF
13	TRBV5-1	TRBJ2-7	TRBD1	once	TGCGCCAGCACCAGGACAGGGGGGTACGAGCAGTACTTC	CASTRTGGYEQYF
15	TRBV5-1	TRBJ2-1	TRBD2	NA	TGCGCCAGCAGCTTGAGAACTAGCGGGCCCAATGAGCAGTTCTTC	CASSLRTSGPNEQFF
12	TRBV18	TRBJ2-7	TRBD1	NA	TGTGCCAGCTCCCTGGGACAGTCCGAGCAGTACTTC	CASSLGQSEQYF
15	TRBV28	TRBJ2-2	TRBD2	NA	TGTGCCAGCAGTTTTAGCGGGAGGGCCAGCGGGGAGCTGTTTTTT	CASSFSGRASGELFF
14	TRBV6-1	TRBJ2-1	TRBD1	NA	TGTGCCAGCAGTGACAGGGGGCGACGGAATGAGCAGTTCTTC	CASSDRGRRNEQFF
15	TRBV2	TRBJ2-3	TRBD2	NA	TGTGCCAGCACCGGACTAGCGTGGGGCACAGATACGCAGTATTTT	CASTGLAWGTDTQYF
14	TRBV30	TRBJ2-3	TRBD1	NA	TGTGCCTGGAGTGTAGGGGGCATCACAGATACGCAGTATTTT	CAWSVGGITDTQYF
16	TRBV18	TRBJ2-5	TRBD2	NA	TGTGCCAGCTCACCACCGTCGGGAGGGGGTAAAGAGACCCAGTACTTC	CASSPPSGGGKETQYF
16	TRBV6-1	TRBJ1-2	TRBD1	NA	TGTGCCAGCAGTGAAAGGATGGAGGGGACAGGGAAAGGCTACACCTTC	CASSERMEGTGKGYTF
18	TRBV7-3	TRBJ2-3	TRBD2	NA	TGTGCCAGCAGCTTAACCCCCGGTCCGGGGAGGGTGACAGATACGCAGTATTTT	CASSLTPGPGRVTDTQYF
14	TRBV10-3	TRBJ2-7	NA	NA	TGTGCCACCGGAACTATGACGGGACCCTACGAGCAGTACTTC	CATGTMTGPYEQYF
14	TRBV5-1	TRBJ2-7	NA	NA	TGCGCCAGCAGCGAGACAGGTTTTTCCTACGAGCAGTACTTC	CASSETGFSYEQYF
17	TRBV4-1	TRBJ2-5	NA	NA	TGCGCCAGCAGCCAAGCCCAGGGTATGGCTAGAGGAGAGACCCAGTACTTC	CASSQAQGMARGETQYF
13	TRBV19	TRBJ2-1	TRBD1	NA	TGTGCCACCCGGGACAGGTCCTACAATGAGCAGTTCTTC	CATRDRSYNEQFF
16	TRBV9	TRBJ2-1	NA	NA	TGTGCCAGCAGCGTCAGGGGCGGGAGCTCCTACAATGAGCAGTTCTTC	CASSVRGGSSYNEQFF
14	TRBV9	TRBJ2-2	NA	NA	TGTGCCAGCAGCGCCTCAGGGAACACCGGGGAGCTGTTTTTT	CASSASGNTGELFF
13	TRBV29-1	TRBJ1-1	NA	once	TGCAGCGTTGAAGTCGTAGGGTACGCTGAAGCTTTCTTT	CSVEVVGYAEAFF
16	TRBV4-2	TRBJ1-5	NA	NA	TGTGCCAGCAGCCAAGATGCGGCGGGTGGCGGTCAGCCCCAGCATTTT	CASSQDAAGGGQPQHF
15	TRBV7-9	TRBJ2-3	NA	NA	TGTGCCAGCAGATGGGGGGCGGGAGTGGCAGATACGCAGTATTTT	CASRWGAGVADTQYF
13	TRBV7-6	TRBJ2-5	NA	NA	TGTGCCAGCAGCTTATCCTCACTAGAGACCCAGTACTTC	CASSLSSLETQYF
14	TRBV4-1	TRBJ1-2	NA	NA	TGCGCCAGCAGCCAAGGAGGGTATGACTATGGCTACACCTTC	CASSQGGYDYGYTF
11	TRBV25-1	TRBJ2-5	NA	NA	TGTGCCAGCAGTAACCCGACTGGCCAGTACTTC	CASSNPTGQYF